This T cell receptor beta chain appears in the sequencing data of a study of regulatory T cells in long-lasting Graves disease. Study results and limitations: Sample size was small, which may have lowered accuracy.

The CDR3 has 13 amino acids. The V and J ends lost 1 base and 7 bases respectively, with 10 bases between them. CDR1 and CDR2 from the germline V gene are KGHSH and LQKENI. With iRepertoire HTBI primers and Arm-PCR of CDR3 regions, TCR beta libraries were built. TCRdb called the multiplex PCR reads again in MiXCR, with one record for every CDR3 protein. The table lists hundreds of thousands of distinct CDR3 sequences, roughly 15% of them singletons. Note on this clonotype: Its antigen is unidentified.

The time point is: newly diagnosed GD, antithyroid drugs for less than 3 months. Extracted PBMC RNA gave rise to the TCR library. The sample was also linked to a second study, of T cells in Graves' hyperthyroidism and ophthalmopathy. As that report states: The hyperthyroidism was newly diagnosed and had lasted under 2 months; the patients were aged 18 to 65. First-round RT-PCR with HTBI primers amplified the TCR CDR3 region.

Sequencing was performed on peripheral blood mononuclear cells (PBMCs), taken at new diagnosis, from a patient treated with antithyroid drugs. The origin of this receptor is a woman aged 35-60 years with Graves disease. The chain uses TRBV18 and TRBJ1-2, with D hard to call. Written as DNA, the CDR3 is TGTGCCAGCTCACCACAGGAAACAGCTGGCTACACCTTC. Translating gives CASSPQETAGYTF.